This TCR beta chain was retrieved from a study of T-cell memory formation after mild COVID-19. The overall study: Clusters were largely donor specific.

As regards this clonotype: What it binds is not known.

Study-wide points: Pre-infection memory harbored some responding clones, suggesting cross-reactive memory joined. Whereas later expanders leaned CD4+, clones contracting day 15 to 85 showed a balanced CD4/CD8 makeup.

After 5'RACE with constant-segment primers, TCR alpha and TCR beta cDNA libraries carrying sample barcodes and UMIs were obtained. TCRdb itself ran the 5' RACE reads through MiXCR, one entry per CDR3 protein. The sample has about 340,000 distinct CDR3 sequences; about 20% are singletons. The TCR originated in a man aged 18 to 30 who had mild COVID-19 (a few samples of this study predate the infection). Cell type and time point are not known. Source material: PBMCs or a T cell subset sorted from them (not recorded which).

CDR3 sequence (DNA): TGTGCCAGCAGCGTAGGAGTGACTAGCGGGGTTAAGGAGACCCAGTACTTC. This encodes CASSVGVTSGVKETQYF. The chain carries TRBV9 and TRBJ2-5; 11 nucleotides line up with TRBD2. From germline, CDR1 is SGDLS and CDR2 YYNGEE. This CDR3 spans 17 amino acids. With V trimmed by 0 bases and J by 5 bases, 9 bases remained unmatched.